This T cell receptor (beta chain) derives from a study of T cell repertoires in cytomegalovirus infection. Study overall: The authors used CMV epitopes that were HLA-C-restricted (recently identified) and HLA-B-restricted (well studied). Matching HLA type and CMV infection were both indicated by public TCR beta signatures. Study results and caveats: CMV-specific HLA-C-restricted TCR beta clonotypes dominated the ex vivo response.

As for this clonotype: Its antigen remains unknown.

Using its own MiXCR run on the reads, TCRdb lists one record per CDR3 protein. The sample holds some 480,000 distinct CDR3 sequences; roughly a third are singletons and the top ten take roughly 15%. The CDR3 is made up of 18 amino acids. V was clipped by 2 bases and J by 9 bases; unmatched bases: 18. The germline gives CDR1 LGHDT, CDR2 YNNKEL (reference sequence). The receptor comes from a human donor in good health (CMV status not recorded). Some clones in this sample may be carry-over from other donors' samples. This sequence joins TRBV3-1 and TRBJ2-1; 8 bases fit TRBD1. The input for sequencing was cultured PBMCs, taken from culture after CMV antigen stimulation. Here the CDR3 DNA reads TGTGCCAGCAGCCAATACGAACCGGCACACTACACAGGGGGTGAGCAGTTCTTC. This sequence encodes CASSQYEPAHYTGGEQFF.